This T cell receptor (beta chain) was retrieved from a study of T cell responses to AZD1222 COVID-19 vaccine. Study in general: Second doses at about 4 or about 12 weeks were pooled.

As for this clone: Its antigen is undetermined.

Assay: immunoSEQ multiplex PCR; the TCRdb copy retains only in-frame clones and omits some. This sample has more than 150,000 clones, with 80% to 95% found just once. Study results and limitations: It should be noted that donors were predominantly white British and more often female, and clonal diversity was possibly underestimated. Sampling that yielded the repertoires occurred only after the peak T cell response. Baseline antibody screening turned up just five to seven seropositive AZD1222 recipients.

With V trimmed by 1 base and J by 6 bases, 11 bases remained unmatched. Germline CDR1 MGHRA, CDR2 YSYEKL. The CDR3 runs to 17 residues. This TCR came from an adult in good health. The input for sequencing was peripheral blood, taken on day 0 of AZD1222 vaccination. The chain employs TRBV4-1 and TRBJ2-1; 8 bases are shared with TRBD1. CDR3 protein: CASSQVFQGAKGNEQFF. The CDR3 region has the DNA TGCGCCAGCAGCCAAGTTTTCCAGGGGGCTAAGGGCAATGAGCAGTTCTTC.